Each of the 14 T cell receptor beta chains below was sequenced from the same sample in a study of identical twins. TCRdb ran MiXCR on the 5' RACE reads and lists one entry per CDR3 protein. In the table there are around 1.7 million distinct CDR3 sequences, roughly a third of which are singletons. Material for sequencing was cord blood. These receptors originate from a newborn girl in good health.

The rearrangement links TRBV20-1 to TRBJ1-1; D gene uncertain. Germline loops: CDR1 DFQATT, CDR2 SNEGSKA (reference sequence). The CDR3 sequence is 12 residues long. Trimming removed 6 bases at V and 3 bases at J, with 11 bases between. The CDR3 DNA sequence: TGCAGTGCCTCCGGGTCCTACACTGAAGCTTTCTTT. This encodes CSASGSYTEAFF.

The chain employs TRBV2 and TRBJ2-1; 7 bases match TRBD2. The CDR3 is 15 residues long. The J segment lost 4 bases and the V segment lost 3 bases, leaving 6 bases of the junction unmatched. Germline V CDR1 and CDR2: SNHLY, FYNNEI. The CDR3 DNA reads TGTGCCAGCAGTGAGTCGGGGGGACTGTACAATGAGCAGTTCTTC. Translated, it gives CASSESGGLYNEQFF.

V and J are TRBV10-3 and TRBJ2-3, with TRBD2 matching over 8 bases. Trimming cost V 5 bases and J 1 base; bases outside gene matches: 11. The germline V gene encodes CDR1 ENHRY and CDR2 SYGVKD. CDR3 size: 17 residues. In DNA form, the CDR3 reads TGTGCCATCAGTCTAGGACGGGGGGGATTTGGCACAGATACGCAGTATTTT. As protein: CAISLGRGGFGTDTQYF.

The rearrangement links TRBV12-5 to TRBJ2-4, with TRBD1 matching over 9 bases. Germline lookup yields CDR1 LGHNT and CDR2 FRNRAP. J was trimmed by 13 bases and V by 5 bases; bases with no gene match: 9. This CDR3 contains 13 residues. CDR3 residues: CASGPTTGGVQYF. CDR3 nucleotides: TGTGCTAGTGGTCCTACGACAGGGGGGGTGCAGTACTTC.

This clonotype came up once. This may stem from a read error, because a much larger clone lies one nucleotide away. J is TRBJ2-1 and V is TRBV4-2, with 10 bases fitting TRBD2. The CDR3 consists of 15 residues. Unmatched junction bases numbered 9, after V lost 0 bases and J lost 13 bases. Germline values: CDR1 LGHNA, CDR2 YNFKEQ. The CDR3 nucleotides are TGTGCCAGCAGCCAAGATCGCCTAGCGGGAGAGACCCAGTTCTTC. Amino acids: CASSQDRLAGETQFF.

This clonotype has more than one count but fewer than ten. The J gene is TRBJ2-7, the V gene TRBV9, with a weak D call TRBD2 (5 bases). The V end lost 7 bases, the J end lost 3 bases, and 17 bases lay between the germline ends. This CDR3 spans 14 amino acids. Germline CDR1 reads SGDLS; CDR2 reads YYNGEE. The CDR3 region is CASGSQEGYYEQYF. The CDR3 bases are TGTGCCAGCGGCAGTCAAGAGGGCTACTACGAGCAGTACTTC.

As concerns this clonotype: A much bigger clone sits one base away, suggesting this may be a read error. The chain combines TRBV12-3 or TRBV12-4 with TRBJ1-5, with D unclear. CDR3 length equals 11 residues. The CDR3 loop is CTSGLSGPQHF. Written as DNA, the CDR3 is TGTACCAGCGGCTTATCTGGACCCCAGCATTTT.

The chain has TRBV29-1 and TRBJ2-1; 7 bases are shared with TRBD2. With the DNA end fitting TRBJ2-7 better, the J assignment may be wrong. CDR1 is SQVTM and CDR2 is ANQGSEA in the germline V gene. This CDR3 contains 16 residues. The CDR3 is CSVDPPASGSYNEQYF. The DNA for the CDR3 is TGCAGCGTGGATCCTCCAGCTAGCGGCTCCTACAATGAGCAGTACTTC.

CDR3 protein: CASSDRLRLAGGLYEQYF. The CDR3 region has the DNA TGTGCCAGCAGTGACCGTCTGCGGCTAGCGGGGGGGCTATACGAGCAGTACTTC. The chain couples TRBV2 to TRBJ2-7; TRBD2 agrees at 12 bases. Germline loops: CDR1 SNHLY, CDR2 FYNNEI. This CDR3 has 18 residues. Trimming removed 3 bases from V and 4 bases from J; junction bases left unmatched: 13.

This clonotype was found a few times. The gene calls are TRBV20-1 and TRBJ1-6, with unresolved D. The CDR3 loop spans 13 amino acids. V was cut by 4 bases and J by 10 bases, with 14 bases left in between. Germline loops: CDR1 DFQATT, CDR2 SNEGSKA (reference sequence). CDR3 DNA sequence: TGCAGTGCTAATCCGGCAGGCCGATCACCCCTCCACTTT. This sequence encodes CSANPAGRSPLHF.

The rearrangement uses TRBV2 and TRBJ2-4; D might be TRBD1 (6 bases). V gave up 7 bases and J gave up 0 bases, with 16 bases separating them. The CDR3 totals 16 residues. Germline CDR1 SNHLY, CDR2 FYNNEI. The CDR3 nucleotides are TGTGCCAGCATACTCTTGACAGGAATAGCCAAAAACATTCAGTACTTC. It yields the protein CASILLTGIAKNIQYF.

This clonotype turned up a few times. The chain is built from TRBV3-1 and TRBJ2-1; D uncertain. CDR3 length: 15 amino acids. The germline V gene encodes CDR1 LGHDT and CDR2 YNNKEL (reference sequence). With 3 bases removed from V and 5 bases from J, the gap between germline ends came to 14 bases. CDR3 amino acids: CASSHLERRNNEQFF. The CDR3 DNA reads as TGTGCCAGCAGCCACCTCGAGAGAAGGAACAATGAGCAGTTCTTC.

There are a few counts of this clonotype. This rearrangement joins TRBV6-1 to TRBJ1-5; TRBD1 matches at 10 bases. V gave up 5 bases and J gave up 4 bases; unmatched junction bases: 5. There are 15 residues in the CDR3. Germline loops: CDR1 MNHNS, CDR2 SASEGT. The CDR3, as DNA: TGTGCCAGCAGTTCTGACAGGGGGCTTAATCAGCCCCAGCATTTT. Translated: CASSSDRGLNQPQHF.

The V call is TRBV20-1, the J call TRBJ2-2, with a possible D match to TRBD2 (6 bases). The CDR3 contains 14 residues. Looked up from germline, CDR1 is DFQATT and CDR2 is SNEGSKA (reference sequence). V shed 6 bases and J shed 7 bases, with 18 bases lying between them. This chain's CDR3 is CSADRLGLDGELFF. CDR3 DNA: TGCAGTGCGGACCGACTAGGGTTAGACGGGGAGCTGTTTTTT.